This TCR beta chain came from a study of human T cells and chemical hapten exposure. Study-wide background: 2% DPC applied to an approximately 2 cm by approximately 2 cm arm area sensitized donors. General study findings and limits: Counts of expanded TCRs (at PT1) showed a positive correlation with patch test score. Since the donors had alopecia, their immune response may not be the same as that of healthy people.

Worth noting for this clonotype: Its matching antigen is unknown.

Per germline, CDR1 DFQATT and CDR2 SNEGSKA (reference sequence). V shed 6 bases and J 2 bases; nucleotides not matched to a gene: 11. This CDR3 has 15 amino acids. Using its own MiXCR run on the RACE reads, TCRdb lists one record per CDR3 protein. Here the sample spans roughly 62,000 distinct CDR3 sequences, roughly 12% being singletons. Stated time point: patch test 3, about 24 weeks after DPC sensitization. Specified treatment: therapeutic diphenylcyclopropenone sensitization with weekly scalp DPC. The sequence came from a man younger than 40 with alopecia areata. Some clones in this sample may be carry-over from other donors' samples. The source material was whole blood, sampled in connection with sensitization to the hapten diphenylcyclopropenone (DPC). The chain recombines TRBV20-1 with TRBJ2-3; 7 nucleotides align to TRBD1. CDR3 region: CSATTDRANTDTQYF. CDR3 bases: TGCAGTGCCACTACCGACAGGGCTAACACAGATACGCAGTATTTT.